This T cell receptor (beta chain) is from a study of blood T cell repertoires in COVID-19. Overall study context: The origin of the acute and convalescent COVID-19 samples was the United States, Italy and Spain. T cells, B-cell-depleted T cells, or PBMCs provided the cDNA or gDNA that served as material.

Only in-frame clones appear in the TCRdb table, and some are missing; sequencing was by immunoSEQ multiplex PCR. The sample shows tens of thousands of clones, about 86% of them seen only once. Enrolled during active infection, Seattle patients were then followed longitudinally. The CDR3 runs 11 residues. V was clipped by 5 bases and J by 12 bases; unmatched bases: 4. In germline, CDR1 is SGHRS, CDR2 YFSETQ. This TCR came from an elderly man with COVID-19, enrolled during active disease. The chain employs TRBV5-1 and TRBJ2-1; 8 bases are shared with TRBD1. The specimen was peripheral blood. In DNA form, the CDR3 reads TGCGCCAGCAGGGACAGGGAAGGGCAGTTCTTC. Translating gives CASRDREGQFF. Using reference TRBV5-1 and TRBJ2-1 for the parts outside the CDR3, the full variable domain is KAGVTQTPRYLIKTRGQQVTLSCSPISGHRSVSWYQQTPGQGLQFLFEYFSETQRNKGNFPGRFSGRQFSNSRSEMNVSTLELGDSALYLCASRDREGQFFGPGTRLTVL.